Following are 15 T cell receptor beta chains from one sample sequenced in a study of neurological immune-mediated disorders. TCRdb ran MiXCR on the 5' RACE reads and lists one entry per CDR3 protein. Here the sample spans 45,000 or so distinct CDR3 sequences, 2.5% to 3.5% being singletons. The sample consisted of PBMCs. The receptors were gathered from a woman aged 45-65 years with multiple sclerosis.

This clonotype was seen at least ten times. The chain uses TRBV11-3 and TRBJ1-1, with 8 bases matching TRBD1. The CDR3 covers 13 residues. Germline lookup yields CDR1 SGHNT and CDR2 YENEEA. V gave up 3 bases and J gave up 5 bases; unmatched junction bases: 2. The CDR3 reads CASSFQGATEAFF. CDR3 bases: TGTGCCAGCAGCTTTCAGGGGGCGACTGAAGCTTTCTTT.

This clonotype was seen many times. The chain couples TRBV5-1 to TRBJ1-2; unclear D gene. Germline V CDR1 and CDR2: SGHRS, YFSETQ. Trimming took off 0 bases at V and 5 bases at J, with 8 bases between the two ends. The CDR3 covers 13 residues. CDR3 sequence: CASSLVEGYGYTF. In DNA form, the CDR3 reads TGCGCCAGCAGCTTGGTCGAAGGGTATGGCTACACCTTC.

Many counts were recorded for this clonotype. This sequence joins TRBV7-2 and TRBJ1-6; D uncertain. Germline CDR1 and CDR2: SGHTA and FQGNSA. The germline V and J ends were trimmed by 1 base and 5 bases, with 9 bases remaining between them. The CDR3 covers 15 residues. The CDR3 nucleotides are TGTGCCAGCAGCTTAGTGGGGAGAAATAATTCACCCCTCCACTTT. This sequence encodes CASSLVGRNNSPLHF.

This clonotype was observed many times. This chain links TRBV20-1 with TRBJ2-5; 8 bases are a match to TRBD2. V shed 7 bases and J 2 bases; nucleotides not matched to a gene: 9. Per germline, CDR1 DFQATT and CDR2 SNEGSKA (reference sequence). The CDR3 runs to 14 residues. The CDR3 protein is CSVDRVAGQETQYF. CDR3 DNA: TGCAGTGTAGATCGGGTAGCGGGACAAGAGACCCAGTACTTC.

As to this clonotype: It may be a read error: a sequence one base away is much more abundant. V and J are TRBV7-9 and TRBJ2-1; 8 bases are shared with TRBD2. V was clipped by 2 bases and J by 7 bases; unmatched bases: 10. The CDR3 covers 16 residues. CDR1 and CDR2 (germline): SEHNR, FQNEAQ (reference sequence). CDR3 protein: CASSLRTGGHWNEQFF. The DNA of the CDR3 is TGTGCCAGCAGCTTAAGGACGGGAGGGCACTGGAATGAGCAGTTCTTC.

This clonotype was recorded at least ten times. The V gene is TRBV7-6, the J gene TRBJ1-2; weak D call: TRBD1 (5 bases). This CDR3 comprises 16 residues. V lost 2 bases to trimming and J lost 0 bases, with 13 bases between them. Per germline, CDR1 SGHVS and CDR2 FNYEAQ. The CDR3 is CASSLTAGTPNYGYTF. The DNA for the CDR3 is TGTGCCAGCAGCTTAACCGCCGGGACCCCTAACTATGGCTACACCTTC.

This clonotype was seen more than once but under ten times. The chain uses TRBV6-1 and TRBJ1-1, with a weak D call TRBD1 (5 bases). CDR1 MNHNS and CDR2 SASEGT come from the germline V gene. This CDR3 comprises 15 residues. Trimming shortened V by 2 bases and J by 1 base, and 11 bases separated the two germline ends. The CDR3 sequence is CASSEWGGENTEAFF. DNA for the CDR3: TGTGCCAGCAGTGAATGGGGGGGGGAGAACACTGAAGCTTTCTTT.

This clonotype was seen many times. The CDR3 loop is CASSLALGGSDTQYF. CDR3 coding DNA: TGTGCCAGCAGCTTAGCTCTAGGAGGTTCAGATACGCAGTATTTT. J is TRBJ2-3 and V is TRBV11-2; the D gene is possibly TRBD2 (5 bases). Trimming removed 1 base at V and 4 bases at J, with 12 bases between. Looked up from germline, CDR1 is SGHAT and CDR2 is FQNNGV. The CDR3 consists of 15 residues.

This clonotype was detected many times. The gene calls are TRBV15 and TRBJ1-1; 9 nucleotides align to TRBD1. Looked up from germline, CDR1 is LNHNV and CDR2 is YYDKDF (reference sequence). The CDR3 loop spans 14 amino acids. Trimming at V came to 5 bases and at J to 5 bases, leaving 6 bases not matched to a gene. CDR3 DNA: TGTGCCACCAGCTTACAGGGGGCGCGGACTGAAGCTTTCTTT. Protein sequence: CATSLQGARTEAFF.

This clonotype showed up many times. The chain carries TRBV11-2 and TRBJ2-5; 8 nucleotides agree with TRBD2. Trimming took 4 bases from V and 5 from J; bases not matched to a gene: 15. The CDR3 is made up of 17 amino acids. CDR1 SGHAT and CDR2 FQNNGV come from the germline V gene. This chain's CDR3 is CASSYLRGLAIRETQYF. In nucleotides, the CDR3 is TGTGCCAGCAGCTACCTTCGTGGACTAGCAATTAGGGAGACCCAGTACTTC.

This clonotype was counted many times. This sequence joins TRBV6-5 and TRBJ2-2; TRBD2 might be the D (6 bases). V was clipped by 8 bases and J by 2 bases, with 15 bases between them. In germline, CDR1 is MNHEY, CDR2 SVGAGI. The length of the CDR3 is 15 residues. This chain's CDR3 is CASGSGLLNTGELFF. In nucleotides, the CDR3 is TGTGCCAGCGGGTCGGGACTTTTAAACACCGGGGAGCTGTTTTTT.

This clonotype was detected many times. This chain uses TRBV20-1 with TRBJ2-7; a possible D gene is TRBD1 (6 bases). Germline V CDR1 and CDR2: DFQATT, SNEGSKA (reference sequence). V was cut by 8 bases and J by 1 base, with 18 bases left in between. The CDR3 has 14 residues. DNA of the CDR3: TGCAGTACAACTGAACCGGGACATTCCTACGAGCAGTACGTC. It specifies CSTTEPGHSYEQYV.

This clonotype was counted a few times. This chain links TRBV20-1 with TRBJ2-3; D could derive from TRBD1 or TRBD2 (5 bases each). Trimming removed 3 bases at V and 1 base at J, with 11 bases between. From germline, CDR1 is DFQATT and CDR2 SNEGSKA (reference sequence). The CDR3 has 14 amino acids. CDR3 DNA: TGCAGTGCTAGGGGACCGGCTGGCACAGATACGCAGTATTTT. Its translation: CSARGPAGTDTQYF.

This clonotype was picked up many times. The chain couples TRBV2 to TRBJ1-5, with TRBD1 matching 8 bases. Germline V gene lookup returns CDR1 SNHLY and CDR2 FYNNEI. Trimming at V came to 5 bases and at J to 7 bases, leaving 7 bases not matched to a gene. The CDR3 has 14 residues. The CDR3 here is CASSQTGVEQPQHF. The DNA of the CDR3 is TGTGCCAGCAGTCAGACAGGGGTCGAGCAGCCCCAGCATTTT. The full variable domain, rest sourced from reference TRBV2 and TRBJ1-5, is EPEVTQTPSHQVTQMGQEVILRCVPISNHLYFYWYRQILGQKVEFLVSFYNNEISEKSEIFDDQFSVERPDGSNFTLKIRSTKLEDSAMYFCASSQTGVEQPQHFGDGTRLSIL.

This clonotype was found many times. V and J are TRBV5-5 and TRBJ2-3; 9 bases map to TRBD1. The CDR3 sequence is 16 residues long. The germline CDR1 and CDR2 sequences are SGHKS and YYEKEE (reference sequence). The junction had 8 bases not matched to a gene; V was cut back by 2 bases and J by 4 bases. CDR3 sequence: CASSFMTGGSSDTQYF. The CDR3 DNA is TGTGCCAGCAGCTTTATGACAGGGGGGTCATCAGATACGCAGTATTTT.